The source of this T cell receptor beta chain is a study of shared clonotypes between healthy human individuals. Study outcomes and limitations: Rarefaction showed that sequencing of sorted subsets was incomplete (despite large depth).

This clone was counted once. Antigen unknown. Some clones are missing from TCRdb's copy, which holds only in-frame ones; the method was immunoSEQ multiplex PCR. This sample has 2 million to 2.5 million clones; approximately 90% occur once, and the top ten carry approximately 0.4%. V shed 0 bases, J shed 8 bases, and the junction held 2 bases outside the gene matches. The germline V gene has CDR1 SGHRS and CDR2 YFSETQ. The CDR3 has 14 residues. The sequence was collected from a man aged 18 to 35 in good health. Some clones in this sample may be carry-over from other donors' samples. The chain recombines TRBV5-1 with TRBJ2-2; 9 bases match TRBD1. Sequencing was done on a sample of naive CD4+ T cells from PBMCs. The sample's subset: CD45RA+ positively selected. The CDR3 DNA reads TGCGCCAGCAGCTTGGAGGGACAGGGAGGGGAGCTGTTTTTT. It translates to CASSLEGQGGELFF.